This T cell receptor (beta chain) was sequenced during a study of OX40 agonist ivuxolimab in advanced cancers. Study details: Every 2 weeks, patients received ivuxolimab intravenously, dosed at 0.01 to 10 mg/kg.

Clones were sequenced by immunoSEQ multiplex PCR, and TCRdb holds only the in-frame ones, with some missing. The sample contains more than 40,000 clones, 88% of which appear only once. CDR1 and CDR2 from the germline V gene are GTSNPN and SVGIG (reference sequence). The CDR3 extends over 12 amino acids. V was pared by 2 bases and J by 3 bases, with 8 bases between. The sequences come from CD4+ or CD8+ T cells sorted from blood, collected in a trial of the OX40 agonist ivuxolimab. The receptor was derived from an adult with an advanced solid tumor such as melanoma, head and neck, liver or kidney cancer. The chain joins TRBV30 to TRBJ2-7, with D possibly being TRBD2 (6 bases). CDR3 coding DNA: TGTGCCTGGAGTTACGGGAGCTACGAGCAGTACTTC. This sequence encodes CAWSYGSYEQYF.